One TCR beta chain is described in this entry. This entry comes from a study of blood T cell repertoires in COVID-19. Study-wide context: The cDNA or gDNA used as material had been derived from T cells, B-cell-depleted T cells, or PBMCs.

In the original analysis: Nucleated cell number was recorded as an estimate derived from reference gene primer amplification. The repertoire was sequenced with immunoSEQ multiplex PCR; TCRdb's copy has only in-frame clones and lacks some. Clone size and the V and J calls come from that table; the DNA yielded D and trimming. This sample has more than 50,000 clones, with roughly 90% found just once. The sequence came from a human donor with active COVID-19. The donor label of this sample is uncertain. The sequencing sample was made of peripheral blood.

CDR3: CASSFSSGSYYNEQFF. The CDR3 DNA reads TGTGCCAGCAGTTTCTCCAGCGGGAGCTACTACAATGAGCAGTTCTTC. V is TRBV28 and J is TRBJ2-1; 8 bases fit TRBD2. Per germline, CDR1 MDHEN and CDR2 SYDVKM. The CDR3 loop spans 16 amino acids. With V trimmed by 3 bases and J by 3 bases, 7 bases remained unmatched.